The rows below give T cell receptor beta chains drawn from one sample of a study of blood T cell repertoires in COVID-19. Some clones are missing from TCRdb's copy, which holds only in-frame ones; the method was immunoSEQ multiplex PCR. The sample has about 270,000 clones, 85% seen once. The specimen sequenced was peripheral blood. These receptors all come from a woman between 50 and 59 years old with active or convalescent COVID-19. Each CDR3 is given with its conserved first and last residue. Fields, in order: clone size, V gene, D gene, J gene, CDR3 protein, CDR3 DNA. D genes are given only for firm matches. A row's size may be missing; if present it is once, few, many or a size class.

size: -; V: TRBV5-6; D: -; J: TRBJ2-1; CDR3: CASSKWGGYSYNEQFF; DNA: TGTGCCAGCAGTAAGTGGGGCGGTTACTCCTACAATGAGCAGTTCTTC
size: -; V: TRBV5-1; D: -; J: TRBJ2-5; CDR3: CASSPGDSYLETQYF; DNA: TGCGCCAGCAGCCCGGGGGACAGTTACTTAGAGACCCAGTACTTC
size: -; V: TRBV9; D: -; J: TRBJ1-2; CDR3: CASSSSYGYTF; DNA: TGTGCCAGCAGCTCTTCCTATGGCTACACCTTC
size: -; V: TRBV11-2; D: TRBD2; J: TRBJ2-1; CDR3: CASSPGRVGSYNEQFF; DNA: TGTGCCAGCAGCCCCGGGAGGGTTGGCTCCTACAATGAGCAGTTCTTC
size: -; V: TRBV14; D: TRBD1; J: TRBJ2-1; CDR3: CASSQDRGRFF; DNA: TGTGCCAGCAGCCAAGACAGGGGGCGGTTCTTC
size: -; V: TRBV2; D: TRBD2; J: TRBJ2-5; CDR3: CASRTSGRATQYF; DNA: TGTGCCAGCAGGACTAGCGGGAGAGCAACCCAGTACTTC
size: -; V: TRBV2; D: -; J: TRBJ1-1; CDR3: CASREGRLNTEAFF; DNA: TGTGCCAGCAGGGAGGGACGTTTGAACACTGAAGCTTTCTTT
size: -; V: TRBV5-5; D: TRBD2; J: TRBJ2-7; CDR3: CASSLAGLAGSYEQYF; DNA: TGTGCCAGCAGCTTGGCAGGACTAGCGGGATCCTACGAGCAGTACTTC
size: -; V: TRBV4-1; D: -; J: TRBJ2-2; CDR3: CASSPKVRRPNTGELFF; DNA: TGCGCCAGCAGTCCGAAAGTACGCAGGCCGAACACCGGGGAGCTGTTTTTT
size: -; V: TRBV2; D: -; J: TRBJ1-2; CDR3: CASSSTWGPNYGYTF; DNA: TGTGCCAGCAGCTCTACTTGGGGGCCCAACTATGGCTACACCTTC
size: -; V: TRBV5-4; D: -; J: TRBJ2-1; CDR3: CASSPVGGYNEQFF; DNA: TGTGCCAGCAGCCCCGTTGGAGGCTACAATGAGCAGTTCTTC
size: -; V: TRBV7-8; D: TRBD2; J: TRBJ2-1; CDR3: CASSFNAGGLGNEQFF; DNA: TGTGCCAGCAGCTTCAATGCGGGAGGGCTCGGCAATGAGCAGTTCTTC
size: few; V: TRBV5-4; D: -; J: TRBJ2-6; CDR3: CASSLGTTGANVLTF; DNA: TGTGCCAGCAGCTTGGGGACAACTGGGGCCAACGTCCTGACTTTC
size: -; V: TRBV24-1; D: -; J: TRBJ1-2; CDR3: CATSDPTGLGYTF; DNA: TGTGCCACCAGTGATCCGACAGGACTCGGCTACACCTTC
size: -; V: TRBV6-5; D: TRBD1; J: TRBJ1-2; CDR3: CASRATGNYGYTF; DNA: TGTGCCAGCAGAGCGACAGGGAACTATGGCTACACCTTC
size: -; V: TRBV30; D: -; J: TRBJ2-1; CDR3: CAWSPTEGNEQFF; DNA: TGTGCCTGGAGTCCCACTGAGGGTAATGAGCAGTTCTTC
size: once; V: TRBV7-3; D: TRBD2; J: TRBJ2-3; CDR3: CASSLAGGTDTQYF; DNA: TGTGCCAGCAGCTTAGCGGGAGGCACAGATACGCAGTATTTT
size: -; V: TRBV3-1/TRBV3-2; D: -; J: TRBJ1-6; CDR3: CASSQEASNSPLHF; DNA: TGTGCCAGCAGCCAAGAGGCCAGTAATTCACCCCTCCACTTT
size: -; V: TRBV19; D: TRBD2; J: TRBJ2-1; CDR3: CASSLGGVVGSEQFF; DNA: TGTGCCAGTTCCCTTGGGGGGGTTGTCGGGAGTGAGCAGTTCTTC
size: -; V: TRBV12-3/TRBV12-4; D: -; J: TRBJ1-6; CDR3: CASSLGRFSLHF; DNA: TGTGCCAGCAGTTTGGGCAGATTTTCCCTCCACTTT
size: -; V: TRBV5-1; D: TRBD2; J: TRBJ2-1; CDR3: CASSPSPGLGPYNEQFF; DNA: TGCGCCAGCAGCCCCTCACCGGGACTAGGACCTTACAATGAGCAGTTCTTC
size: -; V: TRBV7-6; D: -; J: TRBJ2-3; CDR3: CASSLIAGPGTDTQYF; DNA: TGTGCCAGCAGCTTAATCGCGGGACCAGGCACAGATACGCAGTATTTT
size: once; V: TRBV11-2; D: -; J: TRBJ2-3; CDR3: CASSFAGRTDTQYF; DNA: TGTGCCAGCAGCTTTGCGGGGAGAACAGATACGCAGTATTTT
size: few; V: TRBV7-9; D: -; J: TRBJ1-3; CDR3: CASSLEAVSGNTIYF; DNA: TGTGCCAGCAGCTTGGAGGCAGTCTCTGGAAACACCATATATTTT
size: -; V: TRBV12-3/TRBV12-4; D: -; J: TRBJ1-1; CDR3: CASSFGLNEAFF; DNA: TGTGCCAGCAGTTTCGGTCTTAATGAAGCTTTCTTT
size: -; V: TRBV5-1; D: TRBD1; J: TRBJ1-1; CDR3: CASSELTGGTEAFF; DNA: TGCGCCAGCAGCGAACTTACAGGGGGCACTGAAGCTTTCTTT
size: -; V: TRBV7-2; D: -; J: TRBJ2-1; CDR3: CASSPLASSYNEQFF; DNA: TGTGCCAGCAGCCCTCTAGCCTCCTCCTACAATGAGCAGTTCTTC
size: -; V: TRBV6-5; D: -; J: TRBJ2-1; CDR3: CASSRDFYNEQFF; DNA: TGTGCCAGCAGTAGGGACTTTTACAATGAGCAGTTCTTC
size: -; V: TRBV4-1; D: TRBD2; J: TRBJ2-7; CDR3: CASSHYLAGAEYEQYF; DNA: TGCGCCAGCAGCCATTATTTAGCGGGGGCGGAATACGAGCAGTACTTC
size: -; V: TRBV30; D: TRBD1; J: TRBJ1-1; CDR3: CAWSPGQGIGAFF; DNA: TGTGCCTGGAGTCCCGGACAGGGTATAGGAGCTTTCTTT
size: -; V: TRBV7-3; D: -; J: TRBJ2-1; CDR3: CASSLSRNNEQFF; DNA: TGTGCCAGCAGCTTAAGTAGAAACAATGAGCAGTTCTTC
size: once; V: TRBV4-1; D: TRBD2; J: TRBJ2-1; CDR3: CASSQEGASGRVDEQFF; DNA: TGCGCCAGCAGCCAAGAGGGGGCTAGCGGGAGGGTGGATGAGCAGTTCTTC
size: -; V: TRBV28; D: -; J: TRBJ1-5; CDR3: CASSLQGQPQHF; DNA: TGTGCCAGCAGTTTACAGGGCCAGCCCCAGCATTTT
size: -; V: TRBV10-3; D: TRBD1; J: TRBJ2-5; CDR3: CAISESGTGGETQYF; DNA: TGTGCCATCAGTGAGTCCGGGACAGGAGGGGAGACCCAGTACTTC
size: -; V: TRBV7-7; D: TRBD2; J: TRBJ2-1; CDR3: CASSSSGGPYNEQFF; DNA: TGTGCCAGCAGCTCTAGCGGGGGGCCCTACAATGAGCAGTTCTTC
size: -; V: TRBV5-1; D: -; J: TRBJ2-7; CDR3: CASSLGWSSYEQYF; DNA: TGCGCCAGCAGCTTGGGGTGGAGCTCCTACGAGCAGTACTTC
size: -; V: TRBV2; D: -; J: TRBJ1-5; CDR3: CASSAGEEQPQHF; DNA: TGTGCCAGCAGTGCTGGCGAGGAACAGCCCCAGCATTTT
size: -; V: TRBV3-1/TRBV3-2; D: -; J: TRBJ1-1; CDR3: CASSPLYRGRSTEAFF; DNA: TGTGCCAGCAGCCCACTCTACCGGGGTCGTAGTACTGAAGCTTTCTTT
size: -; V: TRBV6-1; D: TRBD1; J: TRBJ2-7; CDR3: CASSERYRQGGDEQYF; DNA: TGTGCCAGCAGTGAAAGGTACAGACAGGGGGGGGACGAGCAGTACTTC
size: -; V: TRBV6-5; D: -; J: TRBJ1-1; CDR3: CASGEGTEAFF; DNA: TGTGCCAGCGGGGAGGGCACTGAAGCTTTCTTT
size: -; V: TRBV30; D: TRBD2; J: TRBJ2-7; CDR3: CAWSVLAGVNEQYF; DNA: TGTGCCTGGAGTGTACTAGCGGGAGTTAACGAGCAGTACTTC
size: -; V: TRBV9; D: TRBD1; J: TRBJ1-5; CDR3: CASSAGQGARQPQHF; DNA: TGTGCCAGCAGCGCCGGACAGGGGGCACGGCAGCCCCAGCATTTT
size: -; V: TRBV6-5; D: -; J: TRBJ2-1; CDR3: CASSTDRSYNEQFF; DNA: TGTGCCAGCAGTACAGACAGGTCCTACAATGAGCAGTTCTTC
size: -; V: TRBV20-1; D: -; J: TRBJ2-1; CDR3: CSASGDKGKLSYNEQFF; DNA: TGCAGTGCTAGTGGGGACAAGGGGAAATTATCCTACAATGAGCAGTTCTTC
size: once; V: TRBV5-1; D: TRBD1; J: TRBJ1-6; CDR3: CASSLTGENSPLHF; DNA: TGCGCCAGCAGCTTAACAGGGGAAAATTCACCCCTCCACTTT
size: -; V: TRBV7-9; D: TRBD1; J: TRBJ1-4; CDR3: CASSLGDRVVF; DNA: TGTGCCAGCAGCTTAGGGGACAGGGTCGTTTTT
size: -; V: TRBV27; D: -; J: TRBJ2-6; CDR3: CASSLYRKQGAGANVLTF; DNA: TGTGCCAGTAGTTTATATCGTAAACAGGGCGCTGGGGCCAACGTCCTGACTTTC
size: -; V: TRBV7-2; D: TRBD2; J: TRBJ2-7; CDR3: CASSFPGLARYEQYF; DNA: TGTGCCAGCAGCTTTCCGGGACTAGCTCGATACGAGCAGTACTTC
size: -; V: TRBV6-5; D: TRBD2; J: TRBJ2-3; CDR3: CASRWGGDADTQYF; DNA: TGTGCCAGCAGGTGGGGAGGGGATGCAGATACGCAGTATTTT
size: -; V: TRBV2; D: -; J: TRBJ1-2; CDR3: CANKAVQGSGYTF; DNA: TGTGCCAACAAGGCGGTACAGGGTAGTGGCTACACCTTC
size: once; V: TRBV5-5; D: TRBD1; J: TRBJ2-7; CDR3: CASSRTTGGPYEQYF; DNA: TGTGCCAGCAGCCGAACGACAGGGGGCCCTTACGAGCAGTACTTC
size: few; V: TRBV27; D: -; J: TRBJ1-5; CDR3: CASSLKPWGPDSNQPQHF; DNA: TGTGCCAGCAGTTTAAAGCCTTGGGGGCCGGATAGCAATCAGCCCCAGCATTTT
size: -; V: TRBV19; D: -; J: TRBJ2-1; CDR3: CASSMKGIPYNEQFF; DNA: TGTGCCAGTAGTATGAAGGGGATCCCCTACAATGAGCAGTTCTTC
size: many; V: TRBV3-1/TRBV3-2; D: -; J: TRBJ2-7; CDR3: CASSHRREQYF; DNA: TGTGCCAGCAGCCACCGCCGGGAGCAGTACTTC
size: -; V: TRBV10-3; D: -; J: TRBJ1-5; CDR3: CAIQSGGANQPQHF; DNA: TGTGCCATCCAAAGCGGGGGTGCCAATCAGCCCCAGCATTTT
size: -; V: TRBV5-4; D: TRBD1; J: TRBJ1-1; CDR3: CASSPGTENTEAFF; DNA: TGTGCCAGCAGCCCCGGGACAGAGAACACTGAAGCTTTCTTT
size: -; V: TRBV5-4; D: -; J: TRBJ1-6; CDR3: CASSPWEGKSYNSPLHF; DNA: TGTGCCAGCAGCCCGTGGGAGGGGAAATCCTATAATTCACCCCTCCACTTT
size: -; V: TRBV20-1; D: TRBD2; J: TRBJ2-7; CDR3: CSARGGYEQYF; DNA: TGCAGTGCCCGGGGGGGTTACGAGCAGTACTTC
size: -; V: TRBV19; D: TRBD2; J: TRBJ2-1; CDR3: CASRGTSGRLLDYNEQFF; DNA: TGTGCCAGTAGGGGGACTAGCGGGAGGTTACTTGATTACAATGAGCAGTTCTTC
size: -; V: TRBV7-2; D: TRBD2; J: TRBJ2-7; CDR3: CASSLGTSGSYEQYF; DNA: TGTGCCAGCAGCTTAGGGACTAGCGGCTCCTACGAGCAGTACTTC